These 31 T cell receptor beta chains were sequenced from one sample in a study of T cells in localized non-small cell lung cancer. This table comes from immunoSEQ multiplex PCR, and its TCRdb copy is limited to in-frame clones, with some not included. There are 3,400 or so clones in the sample; 30% to 35% occur only once, and 11% lies in the top ten. The sample was normal lung tissue next to the tumor, taken before any cancer treatment. These receptors were collected from a male donor at least 60 years old with stage III lung adenocarcinoma.

Only a few counts were recorded for this clone. Other DNA sequences in this sample translate to the same CDR3. V is TRBV28 and J is TRBJ1-5; a weak D match, TRBD1 (6 bases). The V end was cut by 6 bases, the J end by 1 base, with 13 bases between. The CDR3 has 15 amino acids. Germline CDR1 is MDHEN and CDR2 is SYDVKM. The CDR3 nucleotides are TGTGCCAGCAGACCTTCAGGGGTGAGCAATCAGCCCCAGCATTTT. Residues: CASRPSGVSNQPQHF. Combining the CDR3 with reference TRBV28 and TRBJ1-5 gives the whole variable domain DVKVTQSSRYLVKRTGEKVFLECVQDMDHENMFWYRQDPGLGLRLIYFSYDVKMKEKGDIPEGYSVSREKKERFSLILESASTNQTSMYLCASRPSGVSNQPQHFGDGTRLSIL.

This clone was seen more than once but under ten times. The chain couples TRBV9 to TRBJ2-3; 7 nucleotides line up with TRBD2. Germline V gives CDR1 SGDLS, CDR2 YYNGEE. Germline trimming cut 7 bases from V and 2 bases from J; bases unmatched to any gene: 13. The CDR3 has 16 residues. The CDR3 DNA reads TGTGCCAGCTCCACCTCGGTGGGAGGGAACACAGATACGCAGTATTTT. Protein: CASSTSVGGNTDTQYF.

J is TRBJ2-6 and V is TRBV6-8; D uncertain. Trimming shortened V by 5 bases and J by 0 bases, and 5 bases separated the two germline ends. This CDR3 is 14 amino acids long. Germline CDR1 MNHGY, CDR2 SAAAGT. CDR3 sequence: CASSDNSGANVLTF. CDR3 nucleotide sequence: TGTGCCAGCAGTGACAACTCTGGGGCCAACGTCCTGACTTTC.

This clone is medium-sized (0.01 to 0.1%) by share. This chain connects TRBV2 to TRBJ1-2; D is possibly TRBD1 (6 bases). Germline V gives CDR1 SNHLY, CDR2 FYNNEI. The CDR3 extends over 13 amino acids. V was pared by 1 base and J by 7 bases, with 10 bases between. The CDR3 is CASSEGQGTGYTF. The CDR3 DNA is TGTGCCAGCAGTGAAGGCCAGGGGACTGGCTACACCTTC.

By share of the sample, this clone is medium-sized. This sequence joins TRBV4-1 and TRBJ2-5; D tentatively fits TRBD1 or TRBD2 (5 bases each). V lost 1 base to trimming and J lost 4 bases, with 10 bases between them. CDR1 is MGHRA, CDR2 YSYEKL, per germline. This CDR3 is 14 amino acids long. The CDR3 DNA reads TGCGCCAGCAGCCAAGTGGGGACGGCAGAGACCCAGTACTTC. Its translation is CASSQVGTAETQYF.

This chain uses TRBV14 with TRBJ2-1; 7 bases line up with TRBD2. The CDR3 is made up of 16 amino acids. CDR1 SGHDN and CDR2 FVKESK come from the germline V gene. The junction had 8 bases not matched to a gene; V was cut back by 2 bases and J by 4 bases. The CDR3 sequence: CASSQRRGGTYNEQFF. CDR3 DNA: TGTGCCAGCAGCCAAAGGAGGGGAGGGACTTACAATGAGCAGTTCTTC.

CDR3 nucleotides: TGTGCCAGTAGTATAGGGGACATCCTGAACCGGGCTAACTATGGCTACACCTTC. Its protein product is CASSIGDILNRANYGYTF. The chain joins TRBV19 to TRBJ1-2, with TRBD1 as a possible D gene (6 bases). The CDR3 has 18 residues. V lost 1 base, J lost 0 bases, and 18 bases lay in between. CDR1 is LNHDA, CDR2 SQIVND, per germline (reference sequence).

This clone has a handful of counts. The J gene is TRBJ2-7, the V gene TRBV5-8, with TRBD1 matching over 9 bases. CDR3 length equals 13 residues. Germline V gene lookup returns CDR1 SGHTS and CDR2 YDEGEE. V lost 4 bases, J lost 5 bases, and 4 bases stayed unmatched. This CDR3 reads CASSPRTGDEQYF. The CDR3 bases are TGTGCCAGCAGCCCACGGACAGGGGACGAGCAGTACTTC.

This clone is categorized as medium-sized. This chain links TRBV11-3 with TRBJ2-5; 7 bases align to TRBD1. Per germline, CDR1 SGHNT and CDR2 YENEEA. Trimming took 1 base from V and 3 from J; bases not matched to a gene: 2. The CDR3 contains 14 residues. For the CDR3, the DNA is TGTGCCAGCAGCTTAGGCGGACAGGAAGAGACCCAGTACTTC. This codes for CASSLGGQEETQYF.

The rearrangement links TRBV9 to TRBJ1-3; D call uncertain. Germline assignment: CDR1 SGDLS and CDR2 YYNGEE. CDR3 length: 14 amino acids. V gave up 4 bases and J gave up 1 base, with 9 bases separating them. CDR3 residues: CASSPHFSGNTIYF. The CDR3, as DNA: TGTGCCAGCAGCCCTCATTTTTCTGGAAACACCATATATTTT. The full variable domain, its missing parts supplied by reference TRBV9 and TRBJ1-3, is DSGVTQTPKHLITATGQRVTLRCSPRSGDLSVYWYQQSLDQGLQFLIQYYNGEERAKGNILERFSAQQFPDLHSELNLSSLELGDSALYFCASSPHFSGNTIYFGEGSWLTVV.

By proportion, this clone is medium-sized (0.01 to 0.1%). This sequence joins TRBV11-3 and TRBJ2-3; maybe TRBD1 (6 bases). In germline, CDR1 is SGHNT, CDR2 YENEEA. Trimming stripped 2 bases from V and 2 bases from J, with 14 bases between. There are 16 residues in the CDR3. CDR3 amino acids: CASSLNRVGLTDTQYF. CDR3 DNA sequence: TGTGCCAGCAGCTTAAACAGGGTGGGTCTCACAGATACGCAGTATTTT.

J is TRBJ2-5 and V is TRBV12-5, with a tentative D call TRBD2 (6 bases). The germline V and J ends were trimmed by 0 bases and 4 bases, with 6 bases remaining between them. The CDR3 runs 13 residues. Germline CDR1 LGHNT, CDR2 FRNRAP. The CDR3 bases are TGTGCTAGTGGTTTGGTAGCGGGAGAGACCCAGTACTTC. Residues: CASGLVAGETQYF.

Only a few counts were recorded for this clone. This chain connects TRBV11-3 to TRBJ2-7; TRBD1 aligns across 9 bases. The CDR3 runs to 15 residues. Germline trimming cut 5 bases from V and 5 bases from J; bases unmatched to any gene: 10. CDR1 is SGHNT, CDR2 YENEEA, per germline. DNA of the CDR3: TGTGCCAGCAGCCTCACCGGGACAGGGAAAGACGAGCAGTACTTC. Residues: CASSLTGTGKDEQYF.

Worth noting for this clone: The sample holds other DNA sequences that translate to the same CDR3. The chain carries TRBV19 and TRBJ1-3, with unresolved D. The CDR3 sequence is 14 residues long. The germline V and J ends were trimmed by 2 bases and 0 bases, with 5 bases remaining between them. Germline V gives CDR1 LNHDA, CDR2 SQIVND (reference sequence). The CDR3 sequence is CASSIRSSGNTIYF. CDR3 sequence (DNA): TGTGCCAGTAGTATACGATCCTCTGGAAACACCATATATTTT.

This clone was picked up a small number of times. V usage is TRBV6-8 and J usage is TRBJ2-4; 9 nucleotides align to TRBD2. This CDR3 region has 17 residues. Germline V gives CDR1 MNHGY, CDR2 SAAAGT. V was pared by 2 bases and J by 0 bases, with 5 bases of the junction left unmatched. CDR3 coding DNA: TGTGCCAGCAGTTACGGAGCGGGAGGACTAGCCAAAAACATTCAGTACTTC. Protein: CASSYGAGGLAKNIQYF.

The V and J genes are TRBV30 and TRBJ2-1, with 8 bases aligning to TRBD2. Trimming removed 1 base from V and 9 bases from J; junction bases left unmatched: 8. This CDR3 has 14 amino acids. From germline, CDR1 is GTSNPN and CDR2 SVGIG (reference sequence). CDR3 sequence reads: CAWSASGSFSEQFF. The CDR3 DNA reads TGTGCCTGGAGTGCAAGCGGGAGCTTCAGTGAGCAGTTCTTC. Complete variable domain (other parts from reference TRBV30 and TRBJ2-1): SQTIHQWPATLVQPVGSPLSLECTVEGTSNPNLYWYRQAAGRGLQLLFYSVGIGQISSEVPQNLSASRPQDRQFILSSKKLLLSDSGFYLCAWSASGSFSEQFFGPGTRLTVL.

The chain joins TRBV6-8 to TRBJ2-7; possible D gene TRBD2, 5 bases. CDR1 and CDR2 from the germline V gene are MNHGY and SAAAGT. This CDR3 has 16 amino acids. V lost 2 bases and J lost 3, with 17 bases in between. The DNA for the CDR3 is TGTGCCAGCAGTTACCAATGGCAGCGGAGAATCTACGAGCAGTACTTC. It translates to CASSYQWQRRIYEQYF.

The sample holds a few counts of this clone. The rearrangement links TRBV30 to TRBJ2-7; tentative D call: TRBD2 (6 bases). The CDR3 is made up of 12 amino acids. In germline, CDR1 is GTSNPN, CDR2 SVGIG (reference sequence). V was trimmed by 0 bases and J by 11 bases, leaving 14 bases between them. The CDR3 loop reads CAWSVSRTGEYF. CDR3 DNA sequence: TGTGCCTGGAGTGTTTCCCGGACGGGGGAGTACTTC.

This clone was observed a few times. J is TRBJ1-1 and V is TRBV6-8, with D maybe TRBD1 (5 bases). CDR3 length: 14 amino acids. Per the germline V gene, CDR1 is MNHGY and CDR2 is SAAAGT. Trimming pared 8 bases from V and 1 base from J, leaving 14 bases between. This CDR3 is CASRHGGSNTEAFF. CDR3 DNA: TGTGCCAGCCGACACGGGGGATCGAACACTGAAGCTTTCTTT.

The CDR3: CAISRESGNEQFF. The CDR3 bases are TGTGCAATTTCCCGGGAGAGTGGGAATGAGCAGTTCTTC. V is TRBV19 and J is TRBJ2-1, with D possibly matching TRBD2 (6 bases). Germline CDR1 and CDR2: LNHDA and SQIVND (reference sequence). The CDR3 runs 13 residues.

This clone was observed a handful of times. V and J are TRBV9 and TRBJ2-2, with D unclear. V was pared by 0 bases and J by 1 base, with 4 bases between. The CDR3 sequence is 14 residues long. From germline, CDR1 is SGDLS and CDR2 YYNGEE. The CDR3 loop is CASSVGLNTGELFF. In DNA, the CDR3 is TGTGCCAGCAGCGTAGGCTTGAACACCGGGGAGCTGTTTTTT.

This clone has only a few counts. CDR3: CASSILNTGELFF. CDR3 DNA: TGTGCCAGTAGTATCTTGAACACCGGGGAGCTGTTTTTT. V gene TRBV19 combines with J gene TRBJ2-2; no definite D call. Trimming took 3 bases from V and 1 from J, leaving 3 bases between them. Germline V gene data show CDR1 as LNHDA and CDR2 as SQIVND (reference sequence). The CDR3 sequence is 13 residues long. Full variable domain (missing parts from reference TRBV19 and TRBJ2-2): DGGITQSPKYLFRKEGQNVTLSCEQNLNHDAMYWYRQDPGQGLRLIYYSQIVNDFQKGDIAEGYSVSREKKESFPLTVTSAQKNPTAFYLCASSILNTGELFFGEGSRLTVL.

This clone was seen only a few times. V usage is TRBV19 and J usage is TRBJ2-1; D gene ambiguous. Trimming took 6 bases from V and 6 from J, leaving 9 bases between them. The germline V gene encodes CDR1 LNHDA and CDR2 SQIVND (reference sequence). CDR3 length equals 12 residues. The CDR3 sequence: CASSRLSNEQFF. CDR3 coding DNA: TGTGCCAGTAGCCGCCTTAGCAATGAGCAGTTCTTC. The variable domain in full, with the rest retrieved from reference TRBV19 and TRBJ2-1, is DGGITQSPKYLFRKEGQNVTLSCEQNLNHDAMYWYRQDPGQGLRLIYYSQIVNDFQKGDIAEGYSVSREKKESFPLTVTSAQKNPTAFYLCASSRLSNEQFFGPGTRLTVL.

This clone came up a few times. V usage is TRBV7-6 and J usage is TRBJ2-5, with 9 bases that match TRBD1. This CDR3 is built from 14 residues. J gave up 7 bases and V 3 bases, and 6 bases lay outside the gene matches. The germline V gene has CDR1 SGHVS and CDR2 FNYEAQ. In DNA form, the CDR3 reads TGTGCCAGCAGCTTCCGGGACAGGGATGCGACCCAGTACTTC. Translating it yields CASSFRDRDATQYF.

This chain joins TRBV2 and TRBJ1-4; D is unresolved. CDR3 size: 12 residues. The V and J ends lost 5 bases and 7 bases respectively, with 8 bases between them. Germline V gene lookup returns CDR1 SNHLY and CDR2 FYNNEI. DNA for the CDR3: TGTGCCAGCAGTTTGAGTGGTGAAAAACTGTTTTTT. Translation gives CASSLSGEKLFF.

This chain joins TRBV2 and TRBJ2-3, with TRBD2 matching over 14 bases. Trimming cost V 6 bases and J 1 base; bases outside gene matches: 3. CDR3 size: 16 residues. The germline V gene encodes CDR1 SNHLY and CDR2 FYNNEI. This CDR3 reads CASRGTSGGRTDTQYF. The CDR3 DNA follows: TGTGCCAGCAGGGGGACTAGCGGGGGACGCACAGATACGCAGTATTTT.

This chain connects TRBV11-3 to TRBJ2-3; D possibly corresponds to TRBD2 (6 bases). The V and J ends lost 5 bases and 0 bases respectively, with 15 bases between them. This CDR3 contains 16 residues. From germline, CDR1 is SGHNT and CDR2 YENEEA. CDR3 DNA: TGTGCCAGCAGCCCCGGGACTGCCACTAGCACAGATACGCAGTATTTT. Its translation is CASSPGTATSTDTQYF. The full variable domain, rest sourced from reference TRBV11-3 and TRBJ2-3, is EAGVVQSPRYKIIEKKQPVAFWCNPISGHNTLYWYLQNLGQGPELLIRYENEEAVDDSQLPKDRFSAERLKGVDSTLKIQPAELGDSAVYLCASSPGTATSTDTQYFGPGTRLTVL.

This clone was found a few times. The chain has TRBV11-3 and TRBJ1-4, with no clear D. There are 14 residues in the CDR3. Trimming took 3 bases from V and 3 from J, leaving 8 bases between them. Per germline, CDR1 SGHNT and CDR2 YENEEA. The CDR3 bases are TGTGCCAGCAGCTTTCGGAGCTCTAATGAAAAACTGTTTTTT. This translates into CASSFRSSNEKLFF.

This clone is classed as medium-sized. The chain joins TRBV7-8 to TRBJ1-1; D call uncertain. The CDR3 is made up of 13 amino acids. V was clipped by 2 bases and J by 5 bases, with 9 bases between them. Germline lookup yields CDR1 SGHVS and CDR2 FQNEAQ. The chain's CDR3 is CASSLRAETEAFF. In DNA, the CDR3 is TGTGCCAGCAGCTTAAGGGCAGAAACTGAAGCTTTCTTT.

This chain uses TRBV18 with TRBJ1-4, with 7 bases fitting TRBD1. CDR1 and CDR2 (germline): KGHSH, LQKENI. J lost 8 bases, V lost 5 bases, and 11 bases had no gene match. The CDR3 contains 15 residues. Written as DNA, the CDR3 is TGTGCCAGCTCATCTGGACAGGCCGGAGTGGAAAAACTGTTTTTT. Encoded protein: CASSSGQAGVEKLFF. The entire variable domain, with the rest obtained from reference TRBV18 and TRBJ1-4, is as follows: NAGVMQNPRHLVRRRGQEARLRCSPMKGHSHVYWYRQLPEEGLKFMVYLQKENIIDESGMPKERFSAEFPKEGPSILRIQQVVRGDSAAYFCASSSGQAGVEKLFFGSGTQLSVL.

The rearrangement links TRBV19 to TRBJ1-1; 7 bases line up with TRBD1. Unmatched junction bases numbered 5, after V lost 8 bases and J lost 5 bases. CDR1 is LNHDA, CDR2 SQIVND, per germline (reference sequence). The CDR3 has 12 residues. The CDR3 DNA sequence: TGTGCCAGTGGACACAGGGGTACTGAAGCTTTCTTT. It codes for CASGHRGTEAFF.